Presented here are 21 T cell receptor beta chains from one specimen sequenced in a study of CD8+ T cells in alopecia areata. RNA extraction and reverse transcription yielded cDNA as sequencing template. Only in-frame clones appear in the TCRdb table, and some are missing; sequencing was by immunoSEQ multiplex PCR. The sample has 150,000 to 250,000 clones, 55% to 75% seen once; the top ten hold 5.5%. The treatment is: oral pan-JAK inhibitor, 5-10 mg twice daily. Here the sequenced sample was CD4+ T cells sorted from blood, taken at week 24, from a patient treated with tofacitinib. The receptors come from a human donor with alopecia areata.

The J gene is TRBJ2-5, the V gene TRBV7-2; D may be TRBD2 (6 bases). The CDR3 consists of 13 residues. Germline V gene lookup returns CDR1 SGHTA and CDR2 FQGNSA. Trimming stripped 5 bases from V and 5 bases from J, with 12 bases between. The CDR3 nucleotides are TGTGCCAGCAGCGGCGGGGCAGGGGAGACCCAGTACTTC. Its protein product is CASSGGAGETQYF.

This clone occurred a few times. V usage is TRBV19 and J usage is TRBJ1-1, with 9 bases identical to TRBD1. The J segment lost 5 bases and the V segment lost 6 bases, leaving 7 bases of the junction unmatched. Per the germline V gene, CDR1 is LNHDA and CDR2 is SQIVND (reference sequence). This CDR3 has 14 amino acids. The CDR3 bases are TGTGCCAGTAGGGGGGACAGGGCTCGGACTGAAGCTTTCTTT. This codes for CASRGDRARTEAFF.

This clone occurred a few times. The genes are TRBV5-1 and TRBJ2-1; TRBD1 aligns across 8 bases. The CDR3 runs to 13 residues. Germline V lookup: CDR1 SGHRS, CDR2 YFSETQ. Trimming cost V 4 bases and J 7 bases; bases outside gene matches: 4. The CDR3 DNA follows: TGCGCCAGCAGCATGGACAGGGAAAATGAGCAGTTCTTC. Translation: CASSMDRENEQFF.

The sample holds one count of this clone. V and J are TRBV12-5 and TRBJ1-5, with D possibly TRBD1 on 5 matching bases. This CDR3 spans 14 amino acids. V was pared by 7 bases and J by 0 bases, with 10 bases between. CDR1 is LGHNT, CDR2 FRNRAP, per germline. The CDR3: CASAPGGSNQPQHF. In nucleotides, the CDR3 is TGTGCTAGTGCCCCCGGGGGTAGCAATCAGCCCCAGCATTTT.

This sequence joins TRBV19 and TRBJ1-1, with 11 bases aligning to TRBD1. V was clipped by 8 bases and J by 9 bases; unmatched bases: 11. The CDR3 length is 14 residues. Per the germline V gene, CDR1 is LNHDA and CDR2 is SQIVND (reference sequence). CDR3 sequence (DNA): TGTGCCAGTCAGGCCCCGGACAGGGGGCGAAAAGCTTTCTTT. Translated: CASQAPDRGRKAFF.

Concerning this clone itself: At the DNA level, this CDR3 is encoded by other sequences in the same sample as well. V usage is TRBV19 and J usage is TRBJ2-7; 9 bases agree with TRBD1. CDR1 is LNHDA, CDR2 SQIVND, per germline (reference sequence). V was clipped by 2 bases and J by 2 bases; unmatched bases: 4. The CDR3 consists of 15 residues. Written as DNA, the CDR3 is TGTGCCAGTAGTATATCGGGACAGGGAACCTACGAGCAGTACTTC. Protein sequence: CASSISGQGTYEQYF.

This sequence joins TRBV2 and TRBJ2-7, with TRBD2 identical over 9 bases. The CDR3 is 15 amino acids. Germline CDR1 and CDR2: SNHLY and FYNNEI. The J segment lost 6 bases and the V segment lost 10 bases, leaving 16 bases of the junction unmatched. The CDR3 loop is CATGGEVPSGAEQYF. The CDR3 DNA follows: TGTGCCACCGGAGGGGAGGTCCCTAGCGGGGCCGAGCAGTACTTC.

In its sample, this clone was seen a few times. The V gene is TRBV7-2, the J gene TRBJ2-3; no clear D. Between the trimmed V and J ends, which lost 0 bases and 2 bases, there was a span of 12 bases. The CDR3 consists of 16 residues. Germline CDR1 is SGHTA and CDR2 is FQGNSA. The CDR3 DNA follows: TGTGCCAGCAGCTTAGCTGTGGATCTAGACACAGATACGCAGTATTTT. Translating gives CASSLAVDLDTDTQYF.

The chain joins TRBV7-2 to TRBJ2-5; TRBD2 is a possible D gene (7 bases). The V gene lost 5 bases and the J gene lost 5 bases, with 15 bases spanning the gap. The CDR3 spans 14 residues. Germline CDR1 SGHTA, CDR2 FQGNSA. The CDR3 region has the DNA TGTGCCAGCAGCCGGGGGGCGACGGGGGAGACCCAGTACTTC. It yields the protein CASSRGATGETQYF.

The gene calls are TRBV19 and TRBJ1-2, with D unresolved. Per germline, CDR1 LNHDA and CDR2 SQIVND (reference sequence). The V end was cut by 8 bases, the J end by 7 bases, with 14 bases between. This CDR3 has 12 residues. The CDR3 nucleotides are TGTGCCAGTTCCCCCCGGAAAGCTGGCTACACCTTC. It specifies CASSPRKAGYTF.

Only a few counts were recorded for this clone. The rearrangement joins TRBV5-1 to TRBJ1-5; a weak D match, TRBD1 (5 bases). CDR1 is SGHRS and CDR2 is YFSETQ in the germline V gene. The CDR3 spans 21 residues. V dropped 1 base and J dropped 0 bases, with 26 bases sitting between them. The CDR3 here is CASSLPPQGTPHRYSNQPQHF. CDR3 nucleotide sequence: TGCGCCAGCAGCTTGCCTCCGCAGGGAACCCCTCATCGGTATAGCAATCAGCCCCAGCATTTT. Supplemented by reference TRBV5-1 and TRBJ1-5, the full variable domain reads KAGVTQTPRYLIKTRGQQVTLSCSPISGHRSVSWYQQTPGQGLQFLFEYFSETQRNKGNFPGRFSGRQFSNSRSEMNVSTLELGDSALYLCASSLPPQGTPHRYSNQPQHFGDGTRLSIL.

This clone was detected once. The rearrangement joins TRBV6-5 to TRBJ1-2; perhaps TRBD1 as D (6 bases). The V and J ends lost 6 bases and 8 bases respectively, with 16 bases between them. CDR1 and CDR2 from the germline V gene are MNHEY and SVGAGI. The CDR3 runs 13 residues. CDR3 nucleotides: TGTGCCAGCAGCGGTGGGACATTAGGAGGCTACACCTTC. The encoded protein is CASSGGTLGGYTF.

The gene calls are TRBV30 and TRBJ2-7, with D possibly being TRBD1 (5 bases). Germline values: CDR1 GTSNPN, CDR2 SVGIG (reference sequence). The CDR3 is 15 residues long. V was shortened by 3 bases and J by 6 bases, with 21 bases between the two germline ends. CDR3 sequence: CAWSEGANLYGEQYF. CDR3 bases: TGTGCCTGGAGCGAAGGGGCCAATCTGTACGGCGAGCAGTACTTC.

CDR3 in DNA: TGTGCCACCTCCACCGGGACTAGCGGGAGGTACACAGATACGCAGTATTTT. Amino acids: CATSTGTSGRYTDTQYF. The V and J genes are TRBV5-4 and TRBJ2-3; 15 nucleotides match TRBD2. Germline assignment: CDR1 SGHNT and CDR2 YYREEE (reference sequence). The CDR3 spans 17 residues. The trim removed 9 bases at V and 2 bases at J, leaving 10 bases unmatched.

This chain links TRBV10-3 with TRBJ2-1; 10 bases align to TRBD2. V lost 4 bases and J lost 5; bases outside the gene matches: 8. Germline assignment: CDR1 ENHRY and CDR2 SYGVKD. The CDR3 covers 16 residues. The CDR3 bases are TGTGCCATCAGTGCGGGCGAGCGGGAGGGGAACAATGAGCAGTTCTTC. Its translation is CAISAGEREGNNEQFF.

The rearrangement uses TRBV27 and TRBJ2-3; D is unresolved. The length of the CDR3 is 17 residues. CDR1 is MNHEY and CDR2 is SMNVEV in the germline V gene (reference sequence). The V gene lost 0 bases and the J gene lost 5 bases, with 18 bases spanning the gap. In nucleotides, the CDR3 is TGTGCCAGCAGTTTATCCCCCGGGCCTGGAGTGAAAGATACGCAGTATTTT. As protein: CASSLSPGPGVKDTQYF.

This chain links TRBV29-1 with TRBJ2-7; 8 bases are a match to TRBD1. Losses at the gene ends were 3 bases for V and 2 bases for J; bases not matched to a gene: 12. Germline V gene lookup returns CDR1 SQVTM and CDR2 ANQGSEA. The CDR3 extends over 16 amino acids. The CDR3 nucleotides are TGCAGCGTTGAGCTTCCAGGGGGCGCGGGTACCTACGAGCAGTACTTC. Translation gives CSVELPGGAGTYEQYF.

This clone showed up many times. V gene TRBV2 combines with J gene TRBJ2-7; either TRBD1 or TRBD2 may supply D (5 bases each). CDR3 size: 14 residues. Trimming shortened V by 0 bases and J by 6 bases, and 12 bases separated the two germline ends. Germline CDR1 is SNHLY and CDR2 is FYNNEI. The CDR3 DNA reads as TGTGCCAGCAGTGAAGCGAGGGGACCCGTCGAGCAGTACTTC. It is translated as CASSEARGPVEQYF.

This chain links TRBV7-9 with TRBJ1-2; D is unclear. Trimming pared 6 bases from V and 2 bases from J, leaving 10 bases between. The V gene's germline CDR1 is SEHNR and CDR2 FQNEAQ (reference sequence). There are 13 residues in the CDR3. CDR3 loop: CASSLSENYGYTF. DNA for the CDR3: TGTGCCAGCAGTCTATCAGAGAACTATGGCTACACCTTC.

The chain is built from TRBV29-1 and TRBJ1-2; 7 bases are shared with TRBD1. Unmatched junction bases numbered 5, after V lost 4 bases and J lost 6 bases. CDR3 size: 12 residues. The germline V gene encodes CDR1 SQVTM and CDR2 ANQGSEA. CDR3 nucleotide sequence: TGCAGCGTTGTTTCAGGGGGAAATGGCTACACCTTC. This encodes CSVVSGGNGYTF.

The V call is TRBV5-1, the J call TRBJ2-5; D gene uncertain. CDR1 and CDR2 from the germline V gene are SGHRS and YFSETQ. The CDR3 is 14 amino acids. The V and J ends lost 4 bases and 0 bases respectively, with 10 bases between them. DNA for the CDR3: TGCGCCAGCAGCCCGGACCAGTACCAAGAGACCCAGTACTTC. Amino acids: CASSPDQYQETQYF.